The 19 T cell receptor beta chains listed next were all sequenced from one sample in a study of cytomegalovirus exposure and HLA in healthy donors. Amplification used 60 Vbeta primers and 13 Jbeta primers. Data came from immunoSEQ multiplex PCR; TCRdb stores just in-frame clones and leaves some out. This table holds 89,000 or so clones, about 81% found once. Sequencing input: PBMCs. These receptors were taken from a man aged 18-30 years in good health and CMV-seropositive.

CDR3 in amino acids: CAWKSGAYSNQPQHF. For the CDR3, the DNA is TGTGCCTGGAAATCAGGGGCCTATAGCAATCAGCCCCAGCATTTT. The rearrangement links TRBV30 to TRBJ1-5, with D tentatively TRBD1 (6 bases). Trimming removed 4 bases from V and 0 bases from J, with 13 bases in between. Germline CDR1 GTSNPN, CDR2 SVGIG (reference sequence). There are 15 residues in the CDR3.

V is TRBV5-4 and J is TRBJ2-1, with D perhaps matching TRBD2 (5 bases). The CDR3 contains 15 residues. From germline, CDR1 is SGHNT and CDR2 YYREEE (reference sequence). The V and J ends lost 6 bases and 6 bases respectively, with 19 bases between them. Here the CDR3 DNA reads TGTGCCAGCACCTATGCCGGGGTTGGCCCCAATGAGCAGTTCTTC. It is translated as CASTYAGVGPNEQFF.

The chain recombines TRBV25-1 with TRBJ2-3; 10 bases fit TRBD2. V was clipped by 1 base and J by 2 bases; unmatched bases: 3. Per germline, CDR1 MGHDK and CDR2 SYGVNS. The CDR3 totals 16 residues. The chain's CDR3 is CASSEFTSGVTDTQYF. For the CDR3, the DNA is TGTGCCAGCAGTGAATTTACTAGCGGGGTCACAGATACGCAGTATTTT.

The chain is built from TRBV2 and TRBJ1-6; tentative D call: TRBD1 (6 bases). This CDR3 has 15 residues. V was pared by 10 bases and J by 0 bases, with 13 bases between. CDR1 and CDR2 (germline): SNHLY, FYNNEI. The CDR3 DNA follows: TGTGCCACTATCCAGGGGAACTCCTATAATTCACCCCTCCACTTT. Protein: CATIQGNSYNSPLHF.

This clone has more than one count but fewer than ten. V gene TRBV25-1 combines with J gene TRBJ1-2, with no clear D. Germline V gene lookup returns CDR1 MGHDK and CDR2 SYGVNS. This CDR3 contains 11 residues. V lost 8 bases to trimming and J lost 2 bases, with 6 bases between them. The CDR3 loop is CASSTNYGYTF. CDR3 DNA: TGTGCCAGCTCCACAAACTATGGCTACACCTTC.

This chain links TRBV4-1 with TRBJ2-2, with 9 bases matching TRBD1. The junction had 2 bases not matched to a gene; V was cut back by 6 bases and J by 0 bases. CDR3 length: 15 residues. The germline CDR1 and CDR2 sequences are MGHRA and YSYEKL. Here the CDR3 DNA reads TGCGCCAGCAGAACAGGGGGCGCGAACACCGGGGAGCTGTTTTTT. Translating it yields CASRTGGANTGELFF.

The chain carries TRBV27 and TRBJ2-1, with 8 bases fitting TRBD2. Germline lookup yields CDR1 MNHEY and CDR2 SMNVEV (reference sequence). The CDR3 has 15 amino acids. V lost 7 bases to trimming and J lost 2 bases; unmatched junction nucleotides: 7. The CDR3 nucleotides read TGTGCCAGCACCATTAGCGGGGCCACCTACAATGAGCAGTTCTTC. It is translated as CASTISGATYNEQFF.

V gene TRBV9 combines with J gene TRBJ1-1; TRBD1 matches 10 bases. Germline V CDR1 and CDR2: SGDLS, YYNGEE. The CDR3 has 14 amino acids. V lost 4 bases and J lost 5; bases outside the gene matches: 5. CDR3 sequence: CASSPGTGVTEAFF. DNA of the CDR3: TGTGCCAGCAGCCCTGGGACAGGGGTTACTGAAGCTTTCTTT. The full variable domain, in which reference TRBV9 and TRBJ1-1 provide the parts outside the CDR3, is DSGVTQTPKHLITATGQRVTLRCSPRSGDLSVYWYQQSLDQGLQFLIQYYNGEERAKGNILERFSAQQFPDLHSELNLSSLELGDSALYFCASSPGTGVTEAFFGQGTRLTVV.

The V call is TRBV27, the J call TRBJ1-3; D gene ambiguous. This CDR3 has 13 residues. Germline V lookup: CDR1 MNHEY, CDR2 SMNVEV (reference sequence). V gave up 6 bases and J gave up 3 bases, with 9 bases separating them. The CDR3 is CASRSWSGNTIYF. As DNA, the CDR3 is TGTGCCAGCAGGTCTTGGAGTGGAAACACCATATATTTT.

CDR3 amino acids: CASSVGWAGGWGTEAFF. For the CDR3, the DNA is TGTGCCAGCAGCGTAGGTTGGGCAGGGGGCTGGGGCACTGAAGCTTTCTTT. V and J are TRBV9 and TRBJ1-1, with 8 bases fitting TRBD1. With 0 bases clipped from V and 4 bases from J, the junction kept 11 bases outside the gene matches. The CDR3 extends over 17 amino acids. Per the germline V gene, CDR1 is SGDLS and CDR2 is YYNGEE. Full variable domain (rest looked up from reference TRBV9 and TRBJ1-1): DSGVTQTPKHLITATGQRVTLRCSPRSGDLSVYWYQQSLDQGLQFLIQYYNGEERAKGNILERFSAQQFPDLHSELNLSSLELGDSALYFCASSVGWAGGWGTEAFFGQGTRLTVV.

The chain couples TRBV12-5 to TRBJ1-2; 8 bases map to TRBD1. This CDR3 contains 14 residues. CDR1 is LGHNT, CDR2 FRNRAP, per germline. V gave up 1 base and J gave up 7 bases; unmatched junction bases: 5. The CDR3 DNA is TGTGCTAGTGGTTTGGGGACAGGGTACGGTGGCTACACCTTC. Residues: CASGLGTGYGGYTF.

This chain uses TRBV4-1 with TRBJ2-5; tentatively, D is TRBD1 (7 bases). V was cut by 0 bases and J by 10 bases, with 18 bases left in between. Germline CDR1 MGHRA, CDR2 YSYEKL. CDR3 size: 15 residues. The CDR3 DNA reads as TGCGCCAGCAGCCAAGAAGGGACAGTCGGAGGGAACCAGTACTTC. Its translation: CASSQEGTVGGNQYF.

This clone has only one observation. This rearrangement joins TRBV15 to TRBJ1-2; TRBD1 matches at 8 bases. CDR3 size: 14 residues. The junction had 6 bases not matched to a gene; V was cut back by 8 bases and J by 1 base. From germline, CDR1 is LNHNV and CDR2 YYDKDF (reference sequence). For the CDR3, the DNA is TGTGCCACCGGTCGGACAGGGCTTAACTATGGCTACACCTTC. Its translation: CATGRTGLNYGYTF.

This clone appeared a few times. J is TRBJ1-5 and V is TRBV7-8; possible D gene TRBD1, 5 bases. V lost 7 bases to trimming and J lost 2 bases, with 15 bases between them. CDR1 and CDR2 from the germline V gene are SGHVS and FQNEAQ. The CDR3 runs 15 residues. The CDR3 sequence: CASTAGAGGNQPQHF. CDR3 nucleotide sequence: TGTGCCAGCACCGCCGGGGCGGGGGGCAATCAGCCCCAGCATTTT.

The chain recombines TRBV28 with TRBJ2-7; weak D call: TRBD2 (5 bases). The CDR3 sequence is 21 residues long. Trimming took off 5 bases at V and 0 bases at J, with 32 bases between the two ends. CDR1 is MDHEN, CDR2 SYDVKM, per germline. The CDR3 loop is CASSTDYLGSSPGVGSYEQYF. The CDR3 nucleotides read TGTGCCAGCAGTACAGACTACCTCGGGTCTTCCCCCGGGGTGGGCTCCTACGAGCAGTACTTC.

This rearrangement joins TRBV5-1 to TRBJ1-4; the D gene is possibly TRBD1 (5 bases). Trimming pared 4 bases from V and 7 bases from J, leaving 11 bases between. The germline V gene encodes CDR1 SGHRS and CDR2 YFSETQ. This CDR3 is 13 amino acids long. DNA of the CDR3: TGCGCCAGCAGCCGGACGGGGGGTGAAAAACTGTTTTTT. It translates to CASSRTGGEKLFF. The whole variable domain, remainder taken from reference TRBV5-1 and TRBJ1-4, is KAGVTQTPRYLIKTRGQQVTLSCSPISGHRSVSWYQQTPGQGLQFLFEYFSETQRNKGNFPGRFSGRQFSNSRSEMNVSTLELGDSALYLCASSRTGGEKLFFGSGTQLSVL.

CDR3 nucleotide sequence: TGTGCCAGCAGCCAGTTAGCCGGGATCTATAATTCACCCCTCCACTTT. It is translated as CASSQLAGIYNSPLHF. The rearrangement joins TRBV14 to TRBJ1-6; D is unclear. CDR1 and CDR2 from the germline V gene are SGHDN and FVKESK. The CDR3 sequence is 16 residues long. V dropped 3 bases and J dropped 3 bases, with 12 bases sitting between them.

V is TRBV5-4 and J is TRBJ2-1, with TRBD1 as a possible D gene (6 bases). The CDR3 contains 14 residues. Per germline, CDR1 SGHNT and CDR2 YYREEE (reference sequence). With 0 bases removed from V and 7 bases from J, the gap between germline ends came to 11 bases. CDR3 sequence (DNA): TGTGCCAGCAGCTTGGATTCAGGGGCTAATGAGCAGTTCTTC. Encoded protein: CASSLDSGANEQFF.

This clone was observed a handful of times. The genes are TRBV5-6 and TRBJ1-4; D unresolved. There are 15 residues in the CDR3. Germline V gives CDR1 SGHDT, CDR2 YYEEEE. The V end lost 0 bases, the J end lost 4 bases, and 10 bases lay between the germline ends. The CDR3 sequence is CASSLAPFGNEKLFF. For the CDR3, the DNA is TGTGCCAGCAGCTTGGCCCCGTTCGGTAATGAAAAACTGTTTTTT.